The T cell receptor (beta chain) under discussion was sequenced for a study of Ad26.COV2.S vaccination and SARS-CoV-2 variants. Findings of the study overall: Vaccinees reportedly had broad spike-specific CD8+ and CD4+ T cell responses.

Treatment described: around 19 received Ad26.COV2.S at low or high dose, single or two shots; several received placebo; per-sample allocation not given. At day 63 after the first vaccine or placebo injection, samples were drawn. It was Wuhan-strain SARS-CoV-2 spike that the Ad26 vaccine vector expressed. Sequencing used immunoSEQ multiplex PCR; TCRdb keeps in-frame clones, though not all of them. The sample holds a few hundred thousand clones, over 80% seen once. As regards this clone: Its antigen remains unidentified.

The CDR3 loop spans 15 amino acids. Trimming took off 1 base at V and 4 bases at J, with 13 bases between the two ends. CDR1 SGHRS and CDR2 YFSETQ come from the germline V gene. The chain employs TRBV5-1 and TRBJ2-3, with D unresolved. This specimen consisted of peripheral blood, obtained in a trial of Ad26.COV2.S vaccine versus placebo. This sequence was found in a person between 18 and 65 years old who received the Ad26.COV2.S COVID-19 vaccine or a placebo. CDR3 in DNA: TGCGCCAGCAGCTTGAAACTTTCCAGCGCAGATACGCAGTATTTT. Translating it yields CASSLKLSSADTQYF.